This is a list of T cell receptor beta chains from one sample in a study of breast tumors, draining lymph nodes, adjacent tissues. TCRdb reprocessed the multiplex PCR reads with MiXCR, giving one entry per CDR3 protein. The data show fewer than 300,000 distinct CDR3 sequences, approximately 29% seen once. Sequencing used axillary lymph node tissue. The receptors were gathered from a female donor with breast cancer. Some clones in this sample may be carry-over from other donors' samples. Both conserved end residues are part of each CDR3. Fields, in order: V gene, J gene, CDR3 length, D gene, clone size, CDR3 DNA, CDR3 protein. The D gene is left open where the match is weak. Clone size appears in some rows only: once, few, many, or a class for an expanded clone.

V: TRBV7-9
J: TRBJ2-2
length: 12
D: .
size: many
DNA: TGTGCCAGCAGAGACCGCACCGGGGAGCTGTTTTTT
CDR3: CASRDRTGELFF

V: TRBV6-2/TRBV6-3
J: TRBJ1-5
length: 17
D: .
size: .
DNA: TGTGCCAGCAGCGACCCAGGACAGCTTTATAGCAATCAGCCCCAGCATTTT
CDR3: CASSDPGQLYSNQPQHF

V: TRBV12-3/TRBV12-4
J: TRBJ1-6
length: 17
D: TRBD1
size: once
DNA: TGTGCCAGCAGTTTGGGCCGGGACAGGGGTGGGGAATCACCCCTCCACTTT
CDR3: CASSLGRDRGGESPLHF

V: TRBV27
J: TRBJ1-2
length: 14
D: TRBD1
size: few
DNA: TGTGCCAGCAGTTTATCCGCAGGGGGCTATGGCTACACCTTC
CDR3: CASSLSAGGYGYTF

V: TRBV30
J: TRBJ1-2
length: 14
D: TRBD1
size: many
DNA: TGTGCCTGGAGACTGGGACAGGGGGGATATGGCTACACCTTC
CDR3: CAWRLGQGGYGYTF

V: TRBV6-5
J: TRBJ2-3
length: 14
D: TRBD1
size: many
DNA: TGTGCCAGCAGTGGGGACAGGCTCACAGATACGCAGTATTTT
CDR3: CASSGDRLTDTQYF

V: TRBV7-2
J: TRBJ2-7
length: 15
D: .
size: .
DNA: TGTGCCAGCAGCTTCGGCGGAGGGGGAGACTACGAGCAGCACTTC
CDR3: CASSFGGGGDYEQHF

V: TRBV5-1
J: TRBJ2-1
length: 16
D: TRBD2
size: many
DNA: TGCGCCAGCAGCCGGGGACTAGCGGGAGCTTCAGGTGAGCAGTTCTTC
CDR3: CASSRGLAGASGEQFF

V: TRBV2
J: TRBJ1-4
length: 13
D: TRBD1
size: .
DNA: TGTGCCAGCACGAGGACAGGGGACGAAAAACTGTTTTTT
CDR3: CASTRTGDEKLFF

V: TRBV7-9
J: TRBJ2-1
length: 20
D: .
size: .
DNA: .
CDR3: CASSIYLCSVADMTSGPQFF

V: TRBV20-1
J: TRBJ2-5
length: 12
D: TRBD1
size: .
DNA: TGCAGTGCCGACAGGGGAGAGGAGGCCCCGTACTTC
CDR3: CSADRGEEAPYF

V: TRBV12-3/TRBV12-4
J: TRBJ2-5
length: 14
D: .
size: many
DNA: TGTGCCAGCAGTGCCTCGACTAGTTCTAAGACCCAGTACTTC
CDR3: CASSASTSSKTQYF

V: TRBV6-5
J: TRBJ2-1
length: 17
D: TRBD2
size: many
DNA: TGTGCCAGCAGTTACTCGATTAGGGGAGGGCGGTACAATGAGCAGTTCTTC
CDR3: CASSYSIRGGRYNEQFF

V: TRBV19
J: TRBJ2-2
length: 16
D: TRBD2
size: .
DNA: TGTGCCAGTAGTATCACGTCTCCCGGGGGGTACGGGGAGCTGTTTTTT
CDR3: CASSITSPGGYGELFF

V: TRBV29-1
J: TRBJ2-1
length: 14
D: .
size: many
DNA: TGCAGCGTTGTGTCTTCGCGATCCTGGGATGAGCAGTTCTTC
CDR3: CSVVSSRSWDEQFF

V: TRBV5-1
J: TRBJ1-3
length: 14
D: .
size: many
DNA: TGCGCCAGCAGGTCGGGGAGTTCGGGAAACACCATATATTTT
CDR3: CASRSGSSGNTIYF

V: TRBV6-1
J: TRBJ2-7
length: 13
D: TRBD2
size: many
DNA: TGTGCCAGCAGTGAAATGTGGGGGGGCGAGCAGTACTTC
CDR3: CASSEMWGGEQYF

V: TRBV5-5
J: TRBJ1-1
length: 15
D: TRBD1
size: .
DNA: TGTGCCAGCAGCAAACCTTTTACAGGGGACACTGAAGCTTTCTTT
CDR3: CASSKPFTGDTEAFF

V: TRBV7-4
J: TRBJ2-3
length: 16
D: .
size: .
DNA: TGTGCCAGCAGCTTAGTGGTAAGGGGTGGAATAGGTAGTCAGTATTTT
CDR3: CASSLVVRGGIGSQYF

V: TRBV6-4
J: TRBJ2-3
length: 15
D: TRBD1
size: many
DNA: TGTGCCAGCAGGAAAGGGGGCGCGGGCACAGATACGCAGTATTTT
CDR3: CASRKGGAGTDTQYF

V: TRBV5-5
J: TRBJ2-2
length: 14
D: .
size: .
DNA: TGTGCCAGCAGCTTGGGAGGGACCACCGGGGAGCTGTTTTTT
CDR3: CASSLGGTTGELFF

V: TRBV3-1
J: TRBJ1-5
length: 16
D: .
size: once
DNA: TGTGCCAGCAGCCTAGGATATACGGGTAGCAATCAGCCCCAGCATTTT
CDR3: CASSLGYTGSNQPQHF

V: TRBV5-1
J: TRBJ2-7
length: 12
D: .
size: many
DNA: TGCGCCAGCAGCCGTGGGGTGAACGAGCAGTACTTC
CDR3: CASSRGVNEQYF

V: TRBV15
J: TRBJ2-3
length: 18
D: TRBD2
size: .
DNA: TGTGCCACCAGCAGAGTTCGAACAAGCGGGACTAGCATAGATACGCAGTATTTT
CDR3: CATSRVRTSGTSIDTQYF

V: TRBV9
J: TRBJ2-3
length: 15
D: .
size: .
DNA: TGTGCCAGCAGCACTAGCATTGGGTCCTACAATGAGCAGTATTTT
CDR3: CASSTSIGSYNEQYF

V: TRBV20-1
J: TRBJ1-6
length: 15
D: .
size: .
DNA: TGCAGTGCTAGGGATGTAACGGGAGGCGATTCACCCCTCCACTTT
CDR3: CSARDVTGGDSPLHF

V: TRBV7-9
J: TRBJ2-7
length: 15
D: TRBD2
size: .
DNA: TGTGCCAGCAGCTTAATGCGCGGGGGGCAATACGAGCAGTACTTC
CDR3: CASSLMRGGQYEQYF

V: TRBV12-3/TRBV12-4
J: TRBJ2-4
length: 14
D: TRBD1
size: many
DNA: TGTGCCAGCAGTGTACAGGGGATTCGGAACATTCAGTACTTC
CDR3: CASSVQGIRNIQYF

V: TRBV7-2
J: TRBJ1-1
length: 13
D: .
size: few
DNA: TGTGCCAGCAGCTCGCAAAGAAGCACTGAAGCTTTCTTT
CDR3: CASSSQRSTEAFF

V: TRBV20-1
J: TRBJ2-7
length: 14
D: .
size: many
DNA: TGCAGTGCTCTTCGGGACGGATCCTCCTACGAGCAGTACTTC
CDR3: CSALRDGSSYEQYF

V: TRBV24-1
J: TRBJ2-1
length: 14
D: TRBD2
size: .
DNA: TGTGCCACCAGTGGCGGGGGTACCTACAATGAGCAGTTCTTC
CDR3: CATSGGGTYNEQFF

V: TRBV12-3/TRBV12-4
J: TRBJ2-3
length: 16
D: TRBD1
size: many
DNA: TGTGCCAGCAAAGTCACCGGGACAGGGGGAAGAGGTACGCAGTATTTT
CDR3: CASKVTGTGGRGTQYF

V: TRBV5-1
J: TRBJ2-5
length: 14
D: .
size: many
DNA: TGCGCCAGCAGCTCTCCGGGGCGCCAAGAGACCCAGTACTTC
CDR3: CASSSPGRQETQYF

V: TRBV4-1
J: TRBJ2-3
length: 16
D: TRBD2
size: many
DNA: TGCGCCAGCAGCCAACGTCCTAGCGGGACCACAGATACGCAGTATTTT
CDR3: CASSQRPSGTTDTQYF

V: TRBV6-2/TRBV6-3
J: TRBJ2-1
length: 15
D: TRBD2
size: .
DNA: TGTGCCAGCAGTTTAGTGGCTAGCGGGAGTGGCGAGCAGTTCTTC
CDR3: CASSLVASGSGEQFF

V: TRBV20-1
J: TRBJ2-1
length: 13
D: TRBD1
size: .
DNA: TGCAGTCGCCGGGACAGGGGCTACAATGAGCAGTTCTTC
CDR3: CSRRDRGYNEQFF

V: TRBV19
J: TRBJ1-5
length: 16
D: TRBD1
size: once
DNA: TGTGCCAGTAGAACGACAGGGTGGGGTGGCAATCAGCCCCAGCATTTT
CDR3: CASRTTGWGGNQPQHF

V: TRBV19
J: TRBJ2-5
length: 21
D: TRBD2
size: .
DNA: TGTGCCAGTAGTGCCTCGGGACTAGCGGGTCCCCGGGGTGGGGGACAAGAGACCCAGTACTTC
CDR3: CASSASGLAGPRGGGQETQYF

V: TRBV2
J: TRBJ1-2
length: 12
D: .
size: once
DNA: TGTGCCAGCAGTGCGGGGTTGTATGGCTACACCTTC
CDR3: CASSAGLYGYTF

V: TRBV6-5
J: TRBJ1-2
length: 15
D: .
size: many
DNA: TGTGCCAGCAGTTACTTACGACAGGCTAACTATGGCTACACCTTC
CDR3: CASSYLRQANYGYTF

V: TRBV2
J: TRBJ1-3
length: 14
D: .
size: many
DNA: TGTGCCAGCAGTCGCGACAGTGCGGGAAACACCATATATTTT
CDR3: CASSRDSAGNTIYF

V: TRBV5-1
J: TRBJ1-2
length: 13
D: .
size: many
DNA: TGCGCCAGCAGCTTGGACTTGGGGGGAGGCTACACCTTC
CDR3: CASSLDLGGGYTF

V: TRBV10-3
J: TRBJ2-3
length: 16
D: .
size: few
DNA: TGTGCCATCAGTGAGGTAGCGGAGGGGGGCACAGATACGCAGTATTTT
CDR3: CAISEVAEGGTDTQYF

V: TRBV20-1
J: TRBJ2-1
length: 14
D: TRBD2
size: .
DNA: TGCAGTGCTAGAGCTAGCGGGCCGTACACTGAGCAGTTCTTC
CDR3: CSARASGPYTEQFF

V: TRBV6-1
J: TRBJ2-7
length: 13
D: .
size: many
DNA: TGTGCCAGCGGACGACAGAGTTCCTACGAGCAGTACTTC
CDR3: CASGRQSSYEQYF

V: TRBV20-1
J: TRBJ1-2
length: 15
D: TRBD1
size: .
DNA: TGCAGTACGACTCTAGGGACAGGAGGCTACTATGGCTACACCTTC
CDR3: CSTTLGTGGYYGYTF

V: TRBV28
J: TRBJ2-2
length: 15
D: .
size: once
DNA: TGTGCCAGCCGCCAGGGCTGTGCGAACACCGGGGAGCTGTTTTTT
CDR3: CASRQGCANTGELFF

V: TRBV7-3
J: TRBJ2-1
length: 13
D: .
size: many
DNA: TGTGCCAGCAGCTTAAGCTCCTACAATGAGCAGTTCTTC
CDR3: CASSLSSYNEQFF

V: TRBV5-1
J: TRBJ2-5
length: 12
D: .
size: many
DNA: TGCGCCAGCAGCTTGAAGGTGGAGACCCAGTACTTC
CDR3: CASSLKVETQYF

V: TRBV3-1
J: TRBJ1-2
length: 14
D: .
size: many
DNA: TGTGCCAGCAGCGAAGGAGGCGGATCCTATGGCTACACCTTC
CDR3: CASSEGGGSYGYTF

V: TRBV9
J: TRBJ2-2
length: 15
D: .
size: many
DNA: TGTGCCAGCAGCGTGGAACCGGTAATCACCGGGGAGCTGTTTTTT
CDR3: CASSVEPVITGELFF

V: TRBV19
J: TRBJ1-1
length: 14
D: .
size: few
DNA: TGTGCCAGTAGTATAGCGCCCAAGAACACTGAAGCTTTCTTT
CDR3: CASSIAPKNTEAFF

V: TRBV5-5
J: TRBJ1-6
length: 15
D: TRBD1
size: .
DNA: TGTGTCAGCAGCCGGGGGGGACAGCCGAATTCACCCCTCCACTTT
CDR3: CVSSRGGQPNSPLHF

V: TRBV19
J: TRBJ1-5
length: 14
D: .
size: .
DNA: TGTGCCAGTAGAGGGGGGGTGAGCAATCAGCCCCAGCATTTT
CDR3: CASRGGVSNQPQHF